The source of this T cell receptor beta chain is a study of T cell changes during pregnancy in multiple sclerosis (dated by TCRdb to the late 2010s). Looking at the study overall: The study looked at changes in the T cell repertoire across pregnancy in women with multiple sclerosis.

This clone was observed once. This clone's antigen is unknown. The record has no base qualities; no much larger clone is one base away. The library came from the immunoSEQ multiplex PCR assay. Drawn from immuneACCESS, this table holds only the in-frame rearrangements with V and J called that TCRdb kept. Clones are partly lost; checked studies trace under half to an unresolved V gene and leave the rest unexplained. The sample table lists 70,000 to 95,000 clones, about 92% of them with a count of one. Just over 2.5% of the sample rests with the top ten. From the cysteine through the phenylalanine, the CDR3 covers 12 amino acids. Only the CDR3 portion is preserved as DNA: 36 bases, with reading frame beginning at the first base. Taken from the germline V gene (reference sequence), the CDR1 and CDR2 loops are LNHDA and SQIVND. V drops 5 bases and J drops 3 bases, leaving 8 bases in between.

This sample comprised peripheral blood, obtained after pregnancy. This receptor was obtained from a female donor in good health, enrolled as a control in a pregnancy study. Recombination joined TRBV19 with TRBJ2-7; the D segment could be TRBD1, given 5 matching bases. The CDR3 in this case is CASSFQGYEQYF. Read as DNA, the sequence is TGTGCCAGTAGTTTTCAGGGCTACGAGCAGTACTTC.